These T cell receptor beta chains were read from a single sample in a study of cytomegalovirus exposure and HLA in healthy donors. The assay was immunoSEQ multiplex PCR, and TCRdb's table has in-frame clones only and misses some. The sample yields under 95,000 clones, about 80% seen once. Sequenced: PBMCs. The receptors were gathered from a man aged 30-40 years in good health and CMV-seropositive. CDR3s include the opening cysteine and the closing phenylalanine or tryptophan. The D gene is left open where the match is weak. Only some rows state a clone size, as once, few, many or a class for expanded clones.

d_call	clone_size	j_call	v_call	cdr3_nt	cdr3_aa
TRBD1	NA	TRBJ2-5	TRBV11-3	TGTGCCAGCAGCCGGACAGGGGCTGGGACCCAGTACTTC	CASSRTGAGTQYF
TRBD2	NA	TRBJ2-7	TRBV20-1	TGCAGTCCGACTAGCGGCTACGAGCAGTACTTC	CSPTSGYEQYF
NA	NA	TRBJ1-4	TRBV5-6	TGTGCCAGCAGCTTGGACTCGGGGGGAGGAGCAGAAAAACTGTTTTTT	CASSLDSGGGAEKLFF
NA	NA	TRBJ2-7	TRBV5-5	TGTGCCAGCAGCTTCACTAGCACTCCCTACGAGCAGTACTTC	CASSFTSTPYEQYF
TRBD1	few	TRBJ2-5	TRBV7-9	TGTTCCAGCAGCCGCGGGACAGGGAGTAGGGAGACCCAGTACTTC	CSSSRGTGSRETQYF
NA	NA	TRBJ1-1	TRBV14	TGTGCCAGCAGCCAAGATGAACACAGGGATGCGTGGGGCACTGAAGCTTTCTTT	CASSQDEHRDAWGTEAFF
TRBD2	NA	TRBJ2-3	TRBV4-2	TGTGCCAGCAGCCAAGAGGGACTAGCGGCGGAAAAGCAGTATTTT	CASSQEGLAAEKQYF
TRBD1	NA	TRBJ2-7	TRBV6-1	TGTGCCAGCAGTGCCTTACGGACAGGGGGCTCCTACGAGCAGTACTTC	CASSALRTGGSYEQYF
TRBD2	NA	TRBJ2-1	TRBV7-6	TGTGCCAGCAGCCTACTAGCGGGGGGCCCCAATGAGCAGTTCTTC	CASSLLAGGPNEQFF
NA	NA	TRBJ1-5	TRBV9	TGTGCCAGCAGCATCACGGGGGGGGAGGGTCAGCCCCAGCATTTT	CASSITGGEGQPQHF
TRBD1	once	TRBJ2-3	TRBV9	TGTGCCAGCAGCCCAGAGGGGACAGGGGGCACAGATACGCAGTATTTT	CASSPEGTGGTDTQYF
TRBD1	NA	TRBJ1-5	TRBV6-5	TGTGCCAGCAGTTACTATAGGACAGGGGATCAGCCCCAGCATTTT	CASSYYRTGDQPQHF
TRBD2	few	TRBJ2-7	TRBV25-1	TGTGCCAGCAGTGAAAGTAAGCGGGAGCCCTCCTACGAGCAGTACTTC	CASSESKREPSYEQYF
NA	NA	TRBJ1-2	TRBV27	TGTGCCAGCAGTTTATTCCCAGGTTTGGACTATGGCTACACCTTC	CASSLFPGLDYGYTF
NA	NA	TRBJ1-3	TRBV5-1	TGCGCCAGCAGCGCGGGCCCTACTCCCGGAAACACCATATATTTT	CASSAGPTPGNTIYF
TRBD2	few	TRBJ2-2	TRBV15	TGTGCCACCAGCTCGTCGGGGGGTAGAGGATCCGGGGAGCTGTTTTTT	CATSSSGGRGSGELFF
NA	NA	TRBJ1-5	TRBV7-2	TGTGCCAGCAGCCTATTGGGGGGGTTTCAGCCCCAGCATTTT	CASSLLGGFQPQHF
TRBD1	NA	TRBJ1-2	TRBV7-8	TGTGCCAGCAGCTTTACACCGGGACAGGGTTATGGCTACACCTTC	CASSFTPGQGYGYTF
NA	once	TRBJ2-5	TRBV7-3	TGTGCCAGCAGCTTAAATGCGGGCGGCGAGACCCAGTACTTC	CASSLNAGGETQYF
TRBD2	NA	TRBJ2-4	TRBV19	TGTGCCAGTAGTGATAAGCGGGGGGGCGGAAACATTCAGTACTTC	CASSDKRGGGNIQYF
TRBD1	NA	TRBJ1-4	TRBV7-9	TGTGCCAGCAGCTTGGAGGGGGCAAGGGGTGAAAAACTGTTTTTT	CASSLEGARGEKLFF
NA	few	TRBJ1-5	TRBV5-1	TGCGCCAGCAGCTTGGACAGGTTTCAGCCCCAGCATTTT	CASSLDRFQPQHF
TRBD1	few	TRBJ2-7	TRBV7-2	TGTGCCAGCAGCTTAGCCTCGGGGACAGGGGACTTC	CASSLASGTGDF
NA	NA	TRBJ1-2	TRBV6-5	TGTGCCAGCACCCGGACAGTAAACTATGGCTACACCTTC	CASTRTVNYGYTF
TRBD2	NA	TRBJ2-5	TRBV6-1	TGTGCCAGCAGTGAACTGTGGGGGGGGCAAGAGACCCAGTACTTC	CASSELWGGQETQYF
TRBD1	NA	TRBJ1-5	TRBV19	TGTGCCAGTTCATCAAGGACAGGGGGAATCGGAGACAATCAGCCCCAGCATTTT	CASSSRTGGIGDNQPQHF
TRBD2	NA	TRBJ2-1	TRBV11-2	TGTGCCAGCAGCCCCGGTCGGAGAGCGGGAAAAAGCGGTGAGCAGTTCTTC	CASSPGRRAGKSGEQFF
TRBD1	NA	TRBJ2-3	TRBV13	TGTGCCAGCAGCTCCCGGGACAGGGTTGATACGCAGTATTTT	CASSSRDRVDTQYF
TRBD1	NA	TRBJ1-2	TRBV29-1	TGCAGCGTTCGGGACAGCCAAGGCTACACCTTC	CSVRDSQGYTF
NA	NA	TRBJ1-1	TRBV28	TGTGCCAGCAGCCCCCTGGGGGGTCTATACACTGAAGCTTTCTTT	CASSPLGGLYTEAFF
NA	NA	TRBJ1-1	TRBV5-1	TGCGCCAGCAGCCTAGACCCTGGACTTGTCACTGAAGCTTTCTTT	CASSLDPGLVTEAFF
TRBD1	NA	TRBJ2-4	TRBV19	TGTGCCAGTAGTTCCCGACAGGGAATTCAGTACTTC	CASSSRQGIQYF
NA	NA	TRBJ2-7	TRBV5-1	TGCGCCAGCAGCCCCTCACAGCAGGCCTACGAGCAGTACTTC	CASSPSQQAYEQYF
TRBD2	NA	TRBJ2-3	TRBV7-2	TGTGCCAGCCTCCCGACTAGCGGGCGCTATACGCAGTATTTT	CASLPTSGRYTQYF
NA	NA	TRBJ2-5	TRBV5-3	TGTGCCAGCTTCAGTAGGGCAGACAAGGGGGAGACCCAGTACTTC	CASFSRADKGETQYF
NA	NA	TRBJ1-5	TRBV28	TGTGCCAGCAGTTTATGGCGGGGGTCGCAGCCCCAGCATTTT	CASSLWRGSQPQHF
NA	NA	TRBJ2-7	TRBV6-5	TGTGCCAGCAGTTACAGCACTTCCTCCTACGAGCAGTACTTC	CASSYSTSSYEQYF
NA	few	TRBJ2-5	TRBV7-6	TGTGCCAGCAGCTTTTCTAGCTCGGGGATAACGACCCAGTACTTC	CASSFSSSGITTQYF
NA	NA	TRBJ2-7	TRBV15	TGTGCCACCAGCAGAGGGCTCCTTTCCGAGCAGTACTTC	CATSRGLLSEQYF
NA	many	TRBJ1-4	TRBV19	TGTGCCAGTAGTCACCTTCAGGCAGGGGAAAAACTGTTTTTT	CASSHLQAGEKLFF
NA	few	TRBJ1-1	TRBV4-3	TGCGCCAGCAGCCAAGAAAAGGGGGGGACTGAAGCTTTCTTT	CASSQEKGGTEAFF
NA	NA	TRBJ1-2	TRBV5-1	TGCGCCAGCAGCCGTAGAACAGGGCATGGCTACACCTTC	CASSRRTGHGYTF
TRBD2	NA	TRBJ2-2	TRBV19	TGTGCCAGTCGAGGGTCCGGGACTAGCCGCACCGGGGAGCTGTTTTTT	CASRGSGTSRTGELFF
NA	NA	TRBJ2-1	TRBV4-2	TGTGCCAGCAGCCGGGTGAGGGGGAGTTCCTACAATGAGCAGTTCTTC	CASSRVRGSSYNEQFF